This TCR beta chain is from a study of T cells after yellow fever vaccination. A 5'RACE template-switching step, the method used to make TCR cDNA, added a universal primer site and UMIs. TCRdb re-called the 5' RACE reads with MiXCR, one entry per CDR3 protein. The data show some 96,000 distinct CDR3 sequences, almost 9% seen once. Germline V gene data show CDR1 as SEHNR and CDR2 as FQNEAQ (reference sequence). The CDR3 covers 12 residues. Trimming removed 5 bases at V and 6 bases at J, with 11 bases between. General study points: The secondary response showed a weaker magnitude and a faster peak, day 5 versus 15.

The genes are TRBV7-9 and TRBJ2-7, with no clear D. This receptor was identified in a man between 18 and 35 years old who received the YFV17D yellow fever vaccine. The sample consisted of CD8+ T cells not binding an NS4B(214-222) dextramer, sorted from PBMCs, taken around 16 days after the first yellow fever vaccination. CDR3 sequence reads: CASSGRPLEQYF. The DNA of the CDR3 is TGTGCCAGCAGCGGCCGGCCCCTCGAGCAGTACTTC.